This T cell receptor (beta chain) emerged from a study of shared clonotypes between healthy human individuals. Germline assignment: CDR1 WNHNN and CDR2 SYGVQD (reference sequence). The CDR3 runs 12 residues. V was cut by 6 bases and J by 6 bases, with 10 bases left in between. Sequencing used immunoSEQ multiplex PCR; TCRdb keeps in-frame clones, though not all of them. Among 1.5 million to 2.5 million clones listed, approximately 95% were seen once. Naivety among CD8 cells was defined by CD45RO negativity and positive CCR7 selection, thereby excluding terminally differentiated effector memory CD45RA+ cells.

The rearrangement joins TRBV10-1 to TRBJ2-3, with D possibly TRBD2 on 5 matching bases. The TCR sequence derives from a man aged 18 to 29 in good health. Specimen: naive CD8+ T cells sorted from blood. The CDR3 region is CASSPDLDTQYF. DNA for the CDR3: TGCGCCAGCAGCCCGGACTTGGATACGCAGTATTTT.